This T cell receptor (beta chain) was sequenced during a study of blood T cell repertoires in COVID-19 (dated by TCRdb to 2020 to 2021). Regarding the research as a whole: Samples covering the acute and convalescent phases of COVID-19 were provided by collaborators in the United States, Italy and Spain. The prospective study material was composed of cDNA or gDNA derived from T cells, B-cell-depleted T cells, or PBMCs. The dataset comprised deeply sampled blood TCRbeta repertoires from subjects exposed to, actively infected with, or recovered from COVID-19. The repertoires were made available in a free public database intended to serve as a resource for research on the immune response to SARS-CoV-2. The samples were drawn from the first 160 participants of the ongoing ImmuneRACE study and from over a thousand subjects provided by 6 global collaborators. A de-identified subject ID, COVID-19 status, age in years and sex were almost always included in the sample metadata. Where available, HLA class I and class II types were obtained from metadata supplied by the sample provider rather than from assay-based typing. The paper's findings and limits, for the study overall: The quantity of clinical and demographic metadata differed by source and by participant and was supplied without curation.

TCRbeta CDR3 regions were amplified from genomic DNA using the immunoSEQ Assay, a bias-controlled multiplex PCR. The published analysis was carried out like this. The number of nucleated cells in each sample was estimated by amplification of reference gene primers within the assay. To quantify the absolute abundance of each unique TCRbeta CDR3 rearrangement, sequence reads were collapsed and filtered. For each sample, productive Simpson clonality was calculated as the square root of Simpson's diversity index across productive rearrangements. TCRdb carries this immuneACCESS record with in-frame sequences only. Its versions omit some clonotypes, under half of them owing to an unresolved V gene in the studies checked, with the rest unexplained. D and trimming come from the DNA, and the V and J calls and clone size come from that table. The sample table records about 140,000 clones; around 84% of these occur just once. The ten largest make up 8.2% of the sample.

Each collaborating institution followed its own protocols to collect whole blood in K2EDTA tubes. For TCRbeta analysis, collaborator samples were shipped as frozen whole blood, as isolated PBMCs, or as DNA extracted from either sample type. The V end loses 6 bases and the J end loses 1 base, and a stretch of 10 bases separates them. The CDR3 goes from the cysteine to the phenylalanine over 14 residues. CDR3 DNA only is kept here, 42 bases in frame from base 1. The germline V gene supplies CDR1 KGHSH and CDR2 LQKENI. On this clone itself: Its antigen remains undetermined. The input lacks base qualities; no much larger clone sits a single base away.

Recombination linked TRBV18 to TRBJ1-5; 5 matching bases give a weak D call of TRBD1. The sample comprised peripheral blood. This TCR was sampled from a woman aged 60-75 years with acute or convalescent COVID-19. CDR3 reads: CASSTAFSNQPQHF. The nucleotides read TGTGCCAGCTCGACAGCTTTCAGCAATCAGCCCCAGCATTTT.